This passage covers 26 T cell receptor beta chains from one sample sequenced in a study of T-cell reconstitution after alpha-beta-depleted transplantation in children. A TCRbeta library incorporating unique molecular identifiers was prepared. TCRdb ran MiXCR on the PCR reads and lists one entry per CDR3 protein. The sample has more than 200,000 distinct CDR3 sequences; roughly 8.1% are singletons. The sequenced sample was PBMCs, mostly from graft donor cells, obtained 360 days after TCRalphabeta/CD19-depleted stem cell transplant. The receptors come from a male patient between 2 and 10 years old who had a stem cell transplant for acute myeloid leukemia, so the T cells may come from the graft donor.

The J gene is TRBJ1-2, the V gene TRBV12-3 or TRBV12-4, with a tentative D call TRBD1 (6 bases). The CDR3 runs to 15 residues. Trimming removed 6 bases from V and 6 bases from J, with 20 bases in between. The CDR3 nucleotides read TGTGCCAGCAGCCCCTGGGGGGGCTCAGGTGATGGCTACACCTTC. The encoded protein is CASSPWGGSGDGYTF.

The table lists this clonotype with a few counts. CDR3 sequence (DNA): TGTGCCAGCTCACTTCACTCCGGGACAGGGGCAGGCACAGATACGCAGTATTTT. Encoded protein: CASSLHSGTGAGTDTQYF. V and J are TRBV18 and TRBJ2-3; the match to TRBD1 covers 10 bases. J lost 1 base, V lost 4 bases, and 11 bases had no gene match. Germline values: CDR1 KGHSH, CDR2 LQKENI. This CDR3 contains 18 residues.

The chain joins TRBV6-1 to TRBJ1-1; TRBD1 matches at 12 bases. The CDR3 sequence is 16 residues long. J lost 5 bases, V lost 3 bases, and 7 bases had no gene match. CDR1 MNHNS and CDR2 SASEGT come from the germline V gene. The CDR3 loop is CASSDPGQGAQTEAFF. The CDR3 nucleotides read TGTGCCAGCAGTGACCCGGGACAGGGGGCGCAAACTGAAGCTTTCTTT.

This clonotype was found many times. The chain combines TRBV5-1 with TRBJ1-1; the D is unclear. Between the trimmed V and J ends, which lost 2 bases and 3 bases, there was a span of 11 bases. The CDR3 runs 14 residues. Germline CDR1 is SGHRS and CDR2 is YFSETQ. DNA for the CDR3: TGCGCCAGCAGCTTTGGGCGGAGTGACACTGAAGCTTTCTTT. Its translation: CASSFGRSDTEAFF.

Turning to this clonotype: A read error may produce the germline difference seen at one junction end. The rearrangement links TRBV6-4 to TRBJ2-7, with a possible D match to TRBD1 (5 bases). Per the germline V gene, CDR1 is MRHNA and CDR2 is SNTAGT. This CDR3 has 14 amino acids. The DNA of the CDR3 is TGTGCCAGCCGTGACTCACAGGTATCCTACGAGCAGTACTTC. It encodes CASRDSQVSYEQYF.

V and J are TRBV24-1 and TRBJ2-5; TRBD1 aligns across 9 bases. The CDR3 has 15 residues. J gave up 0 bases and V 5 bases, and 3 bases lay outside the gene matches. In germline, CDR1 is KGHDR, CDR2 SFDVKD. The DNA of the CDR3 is TGTGCCACCAGTGCCGGGACAGGGTACCAAGAGACCCAGTACTTC. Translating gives CATSAGTGYQETQYF.

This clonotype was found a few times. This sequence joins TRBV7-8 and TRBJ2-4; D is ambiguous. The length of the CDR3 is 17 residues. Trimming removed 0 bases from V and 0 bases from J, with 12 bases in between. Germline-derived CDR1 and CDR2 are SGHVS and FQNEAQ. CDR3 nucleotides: TGTGCCAGCAGCTTAGCCCATCCTCGAGGAGCCAAAAACATTCAGTACTTC. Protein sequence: CASSLAHPRGAKNIQYF.

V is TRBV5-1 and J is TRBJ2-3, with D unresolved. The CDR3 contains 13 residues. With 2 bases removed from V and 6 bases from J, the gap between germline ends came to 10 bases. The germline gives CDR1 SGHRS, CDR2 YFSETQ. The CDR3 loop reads CASSFVGRDTQYF. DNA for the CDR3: TGCGCCAGCAGCTTTGTGGGCCGGGATACGCAGTATTTT.

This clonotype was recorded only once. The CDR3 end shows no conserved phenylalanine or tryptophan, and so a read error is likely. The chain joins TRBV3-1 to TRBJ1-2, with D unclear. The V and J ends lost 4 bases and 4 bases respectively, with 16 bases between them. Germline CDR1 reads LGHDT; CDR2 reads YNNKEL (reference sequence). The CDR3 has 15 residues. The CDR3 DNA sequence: TGTGCCAGCAGCCTCGACGGAGCTTACCTCTATGGCTACACCTGC. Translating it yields CASSLDGAYLYGYTC.

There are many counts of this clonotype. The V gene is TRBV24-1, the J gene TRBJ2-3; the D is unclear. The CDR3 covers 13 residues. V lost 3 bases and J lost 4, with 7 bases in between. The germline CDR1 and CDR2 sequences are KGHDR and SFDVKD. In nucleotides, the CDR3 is TGTGCCACCAGTGATGGCGTAGCAGATACGCAGTATTTT. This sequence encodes CATSDGVADTQYF.

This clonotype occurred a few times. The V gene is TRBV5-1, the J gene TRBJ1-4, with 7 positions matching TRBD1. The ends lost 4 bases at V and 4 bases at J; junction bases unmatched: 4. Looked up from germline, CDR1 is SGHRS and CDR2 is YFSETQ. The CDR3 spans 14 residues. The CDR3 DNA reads TGCGCCAGCAGCCCCGGGACAGATAATGAAAAACTGTTTTTT. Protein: CASSPGTDNEKLFF.

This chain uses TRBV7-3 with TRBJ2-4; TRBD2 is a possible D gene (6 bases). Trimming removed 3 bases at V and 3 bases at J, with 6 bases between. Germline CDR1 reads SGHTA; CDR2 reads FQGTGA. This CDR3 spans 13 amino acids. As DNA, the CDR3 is TGTGCCAGCAGCTTGGGGGGCAAAAACATTCAGTACTTC. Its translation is CASSLGGKNIQYF.

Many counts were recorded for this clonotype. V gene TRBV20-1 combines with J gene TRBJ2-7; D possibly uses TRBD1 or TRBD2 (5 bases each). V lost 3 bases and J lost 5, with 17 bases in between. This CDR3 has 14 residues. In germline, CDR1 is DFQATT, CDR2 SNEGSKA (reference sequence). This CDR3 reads CSASRGGTGDEQYV. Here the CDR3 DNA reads TGCAGTGCTAGTCGTGGAGGCACAGGTGACGAGCAGTACGTC.

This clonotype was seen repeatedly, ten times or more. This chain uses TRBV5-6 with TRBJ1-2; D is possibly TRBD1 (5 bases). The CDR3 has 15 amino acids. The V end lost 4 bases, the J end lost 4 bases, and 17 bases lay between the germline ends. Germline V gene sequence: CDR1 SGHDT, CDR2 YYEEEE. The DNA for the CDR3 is TGTGCCAGCAGCCCACGGGGGGGAGGAAGCTATGGCTACACCTTC. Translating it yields CASSPRGGGSYGYTF.

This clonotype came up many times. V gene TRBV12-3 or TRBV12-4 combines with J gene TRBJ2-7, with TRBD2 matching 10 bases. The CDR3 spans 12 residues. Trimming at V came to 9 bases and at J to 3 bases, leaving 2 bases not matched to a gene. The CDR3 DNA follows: TGTGCCAGTGGACTAGCGGTCTACGAGCAGTACTTC. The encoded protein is CASGLAVYEQYF.

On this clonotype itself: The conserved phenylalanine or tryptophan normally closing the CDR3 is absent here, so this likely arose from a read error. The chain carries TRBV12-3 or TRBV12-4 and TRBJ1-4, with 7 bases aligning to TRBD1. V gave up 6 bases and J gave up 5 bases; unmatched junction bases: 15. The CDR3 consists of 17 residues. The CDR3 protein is CASSPRGRAEGNEKLFC. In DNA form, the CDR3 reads TGTGCCAGCAGCCCCAGGGGGAGGGCGGAGGGCAATGAAAAACTGTTTTGT.

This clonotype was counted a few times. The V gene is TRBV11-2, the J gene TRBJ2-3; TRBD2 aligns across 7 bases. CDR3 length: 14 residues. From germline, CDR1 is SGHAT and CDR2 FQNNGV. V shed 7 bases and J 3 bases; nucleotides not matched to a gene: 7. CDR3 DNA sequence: TGTGCCAGCACCCCTTTGGGGGGGACAGATACGCAGTATTTT. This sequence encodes CASTPLGGTDTQYF.

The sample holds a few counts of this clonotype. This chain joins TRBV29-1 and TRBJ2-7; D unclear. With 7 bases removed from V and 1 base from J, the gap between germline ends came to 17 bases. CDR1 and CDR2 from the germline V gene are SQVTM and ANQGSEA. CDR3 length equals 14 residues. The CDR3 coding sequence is TGCAGCGCCAGTCTAACTCATACGTCCTACGAGCAGTACTTC. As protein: CSASLTHTSYEQYF.

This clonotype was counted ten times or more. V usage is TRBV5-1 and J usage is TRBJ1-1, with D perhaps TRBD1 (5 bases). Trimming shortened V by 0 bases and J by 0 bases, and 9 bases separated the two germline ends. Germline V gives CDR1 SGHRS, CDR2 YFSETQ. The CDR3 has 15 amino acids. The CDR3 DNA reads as TGCGCCAGCAGCTTGGAGGCGGGGGTGAACACTGAAGCTTTCTTT. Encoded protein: CASSLEAGVNTEAFF.

In nucleotides, the CDR3 is TGTGCCAGTAGCCCAACAGGGGGGGGATACGAGCAGTACTTC. Encoded protein: CASSPTGGGYEQYF. V usage is TRBV19 and J usage is TRBJ2-7; tentative D call: TRBD1 (8 bases). The V gene lost 6 bases and the J gene lost 4 bases, with 16 bases spanning the gap. The length of the CDR3 is 14 residues. The V gene's germline CDR1 is LNHDA and CDR2 SQIVND (reference sequence).

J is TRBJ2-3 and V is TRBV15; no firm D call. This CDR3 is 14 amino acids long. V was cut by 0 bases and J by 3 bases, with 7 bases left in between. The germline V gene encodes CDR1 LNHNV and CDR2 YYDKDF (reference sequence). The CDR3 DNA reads TGTGCCACCAGCAGAGATGTGGGAACAGATACGCAGTATTTT. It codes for CATSRDVGTDTQYF.

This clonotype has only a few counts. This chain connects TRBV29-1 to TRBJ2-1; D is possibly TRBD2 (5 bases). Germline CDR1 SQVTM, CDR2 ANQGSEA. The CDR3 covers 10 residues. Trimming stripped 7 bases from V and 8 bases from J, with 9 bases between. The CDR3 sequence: CSAERDEQFF. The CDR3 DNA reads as TGCAGCGCCGAGAGGGATGAGCAGTTCTTC.

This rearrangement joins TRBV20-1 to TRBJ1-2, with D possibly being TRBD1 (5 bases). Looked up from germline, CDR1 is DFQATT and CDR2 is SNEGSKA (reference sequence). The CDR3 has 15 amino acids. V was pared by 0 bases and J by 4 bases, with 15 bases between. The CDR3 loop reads CSARDYGGAGYGYTF. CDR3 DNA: TGCAGTGCTAGAGATTATGGAGGGGCCGGCTATGGCTACACCTTC.

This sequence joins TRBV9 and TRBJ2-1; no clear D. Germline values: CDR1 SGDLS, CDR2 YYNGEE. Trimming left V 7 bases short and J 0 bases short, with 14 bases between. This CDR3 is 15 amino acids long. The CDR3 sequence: CASADLQSSYNEQFF. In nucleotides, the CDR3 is TGTGCCAGCGCGGACCTCCAGAGCTCCTACAATGAGCAGTTCTTC. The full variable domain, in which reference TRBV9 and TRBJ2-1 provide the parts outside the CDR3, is DSGVTQTPKHLITATGQRVTLRCSPRSGDLSVYWYQQSLDQGLQFLIQYYNGEERAKGNILERFSAQQFPDLHSELNLSSLELGDSALYFCASADLQSSYNEQFFGPGTRLTVL.

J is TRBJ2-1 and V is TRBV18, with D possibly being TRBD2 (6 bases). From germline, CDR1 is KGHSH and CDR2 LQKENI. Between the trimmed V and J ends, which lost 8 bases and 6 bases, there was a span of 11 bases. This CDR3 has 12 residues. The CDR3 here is CASRRLGNEQFF. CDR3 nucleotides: TGTGCCAGCCGACGACTAGGCAATGAGCAGTTCTTC. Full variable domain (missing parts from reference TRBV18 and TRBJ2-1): NAGVMQNPRHLVRRRGQEARLRCSPMKGHSHVYWYRQLPEEGLKFMVYLQKENIIDESGMPKERFSAEFPKEGPSILRIQQVVRGDSAAYFCASRRLGNEQFFGPGTRLTVL.

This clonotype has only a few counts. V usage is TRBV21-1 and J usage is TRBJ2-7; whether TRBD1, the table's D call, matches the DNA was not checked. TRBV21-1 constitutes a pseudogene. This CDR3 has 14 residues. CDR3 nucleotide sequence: TGTGCCGTCATTAAGGGCCGGACAGCTTACGAGCAGTACGTC. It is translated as CAVIKGRTAYEQYV.